This passage covers 24 T cell receptor beta chains from one sample sequenced in a study of blood T cell repertoires in COVID-19. Using immunoSEQ multiplex PCR, the repertoire was profiled, and TCRdb retains in-frame clones only, with some absent. The data show approximately 30,000 clones, 70% to 80% seen once. Specimen: peripheral blood. The receptors here all came from a woman aged 55-70 years with acute or convalescent COVID-19.

V gene TRBV18 combines with J gene TRBJ1-2, with 10 bases fitting TRBD1. This CDR3 has 16 amino acids. V shed 2 bases, J shed 2 bases, and the junction held 5 bases outside the gene matches. The V gene's germline CDR1 is KGHSH and CDR2 LQKENI. The CDR3 sequence is CASSPTDRGGNYGYTF. The CDR3 DNA sequence: TGTGCCAGCTCACCAACGGACAGGGGGGGAAACTATGGCTACACCTTC.

V usage is TRBV10-1 and J usage is TRBJ2-2; 13 bases are shared with TRBD2. CDR3 size: 15 residues. V lost 3 bases, J lost 11 bases, and 6 bases stayed unmatched. Germline loops: CDR1 WNHNN, CDR2 SYGVQD (reference sequence). The chain's CDR3 is CASSDTSGGARELFF. CDR3 DNA sequence: TGCGCCAGCAGTGATACTAGCGGGGGGGCGAGAGAGCTGTTTTTT.

In this sample, this clone turned up a few times. This CDR3 is also generated by other DNA sequences in the sample. The rearrangement links TRBV5-6 to TRBJ2-7; tentatively, D is TRBD2 (6 bases). V shed 4 bases and J shed 1 base, with 9 bases lying between them. This CDR3 has 13 amino acids. Germline loops: CDR1 SGHDT, CDR2 YYEEEE. The CDR3 here is CASSVSGSYEQYF. In DNA form, the CDR3 reads TGTGCCAGCAGCGTTAGCGGTTCCTACGAGCAGTACTTC.

This sequence joins TRBV2 and TRBJ1-2; 9 bases line up with TRBD1. V shed 7 bases, J shed 5 bases, and the junction held 5 bases outside the gene matches. Germline CDR1 is SNHLY and CDR2 is FYNNEI. The CDR3 consists of 13 residues. As DNA, the CDR3 is TGTGCCAGCACCGAAGGACAGGGGTATGGCTACACCTTC. Residues: CASTEGQGYGYTF. The full variable domain, completed using reference TRBV2 and TRBJ1-2, is EPEVTQTPSHQVTQMGQEVILRCVPISNHLYFYWYRQILGQKVEFLVSFYNNEISEKSEIFDDQFSVERPDGSNFTLKIRSTKLEDSAMYFCASTEGQGYGYTFGSGTRLTVV.

Only a few counts were recorded for this clone. The chain uses TRBV28 and TRBJ2-4; 10 bases match TRBD2. Germline V gene sequence: CDR1 MDHEN, CDR2 SYDVKM. J lost 7 bases, V lost 7 bases, and 10 bases had no gene match. The CDR3 is 15 residues long. In nucleotides, the CDR3 is TGTGCCAGCAACTCAGGGTCAGCGGGAGGGAACATTCAGTACTTC. It encodes CASNSGSAGGNIQYF. Full variable domain (missing parts from reference TRBV28 and TRBJ2-4): DVKVTQSSRYLVKRTGEKVFLECVQDMDHENMFWYRQDPGLGLRLIYFSYDVKMKEKGDIPEGYSVSREKKERFSLILESASTNQTSMYLCASNSGSAGGNIQYFGAGTRLSVL.

This sequence joins TRBV27 and TRBJ1-2, with 7 bases matching TRBD1. CDR1 and CDR2 from the germline V gene are MNHEY and SMNVEV (reference sequence). The CDR3 has 16 amino acids. J was trimmed by 1 base and V by 3 bases; bases with no gene match: 8. The DNA for the CDR3 is TGTGCCAGCAGTTTTGGGCCAGGGGGATATAACTATGGCTACACCTTC. Translation: CASSFGPGGYNYGYTF.

The V call is TRBV5-1, the J call TRBJ2-3; TRBD2 matches 12 bases. CDR1 and CDR2 from the germline V gene are SGHRS and YFSETQ. The CDR3 contains 17 residues. Trimming took 0 bases from V and 2 from J; bases not matched to a gene: 4. CDR3 loop: CASSLGTSGGITDTQYF. In DNA form, the CDR3 reads TGCGCCAGCAGCTTGGGCACTAGCGGGGGGATCACAGATACGCAGTATTTT.

The V gene is TRBV20-1, the J gene TRBJ2-1; D ambiguous. Deletions cut 4 bases from V and 4 bases from J, with 5 bases between. The CDR3 has 11 amino acids. Germline V lookup: CDR1 DFQATT, CDR2 SNEGSKA (reference sequence). The CDR3 region has the DNA TGCAGTGCTAACATTTACAATGAGCAGTTCTTC. It specifies CSANIYNEQFF.

This chain links TRBV30 with TRBJ2-3, with D tentatively TRBD2 (6 bases). V dropped 7 bases and J dropped 5 bases, with 13 bases sitting between them. The germline gives CDR1 GTSNPN, CDR2 SVGIG (reference sequence). CDR3 length equals 12 residues. The CDR3 DNA is TGTGCCTCCGGGGGAGGCGGAGATACGCAGTATTTT. Translation: CASGGGGDTQYF.

The chain joins TRBV4-2 to TRBJ2-5; D uncertain. CDR1 and CDR2 (germline): LGHNA, YNFKEQ. The CDR3 is made up of 13 amino acids. Trimming removed 1 base at V and 4 bases at J, with 7 bases between. Here the CDR3 reads CASSQVYSETQYF. The CDR3 nucleotides read TGTGCCAGCAGCCAAGTTTACTCAGAGACCCAGTACTTC.

V usage is TRBV6-1 and J usage is TRBJ1-5; 7 positions agree with TRBD1. CDR1 is MNHNS and CDR2 is SASEGT in the germline V gene. This CDR3 has 15 amino acids. With 3 bases clipped from V and 7 bases from J, the junction kept 9 bases outside the gene matches. CDR3 in amino acids: CASSEYRGLGQPQHF. CDR3 sequence (DNA): TGTGCCAGCAGTGAGTACAGGGGTTTGGGACAGCCCCAGCATTTT.

This clone was observed a handful of times. The chain has TRBV5-6 and TRBJ1-3; D gene uncertain. CDR3 length: 16 residues. V was pared by 1 base and J by 3 bases, with 14 bases between. Germline CDR1 SGHDT, CDR2 YYEEEE. CDR3 loop: CASSLLADFLGNTIYF. The CDR3 DNA sequence: TGTGCCAGCAGCTTGTTGGCGGACTTCCTTGGAAACACCATATATTTT.

The gene calls are TRBV9 and TRBJ2-2; no reliable D call. From germline, CDR1 is SGDLS and CDR2 YYNGEE. V lost 4 bases and J lost 5, with 9 bases in between. The CDR3 runs 13 residues. The CDR3 protein is CASSLTKTGELFF. CDR3 coding DNA: TGTGCCAGCAGCCTTACAAAGACCGGGGAGCTGTTTTTT.

The V and J genes are TRBV18 and TRBJ2-1, with 8 bases that match TRBD1. This CDR3 has 16 residues. Germline values: CDR1 KGHSH, CDR2 LQKENI. J was trimmed by 8 bases and V by 5 bases; bases with no gene match: 14. CDR3 residues: CASSKRFTTGAYEQFF. DNA of the CDR3: TGTGCCAGCTCAAAACGATTTACGACAGGGGCATATGAGCAGTTCTTC. The variable domain in full, completed from reference TRBV18 and TRBJ2-1, reads NAGVMQNPRHLVRRRGQEARLRCSPMKGHSHVYWYRQLPEEGLKFMVYLQKENIIDESGMPKERFSAEFPKEGPSILRIQQVVRGDSAAYFCASSKRFTTGAYEQFFGPGTRLTVL.

CDR3 in amino acids: CATSERNNSPLHF. The CDR3 region has the DNA TGTGCCACCAGTGAGCGGAATAATTCACCCCTCCACTTT. The genes are TRBV24-1 and TRBJ1-6; D call uncertain. The V gene lost 4 bases and the J gene lost 5 bases, with 5 bases spanning the gap. The CDR3 length is 13 residues. Looked up from germline, CDR1 is KGHDR and CDR2 is SFDVKD.

By share, this clone counts as medium-sized. The CDR3 DNA follows: TGCGCCAGCAGCTTGGAGTTCGGGACTGAAGCTTTCTTT. Its protein is CASSLEFGTEAFF. The gene calls are TRBV5-1 and TRBJ1-1; D is uncertain. CDR1 and CDR2 (germline): SGHRS, YFSETQ. The CDR3 spans 13 residues. Trimming stripped 0 bases from V and 5 bases from J, with 8 bases between.

This clone was picked up a small number of times. The V gene is TRBV3-1 (or the pseudogene TRBV3-2), the J gene TRBJ2-7; D might be TRBD2 (6 bases). The V end was cut by 3 bases, the J end by 2 bases, with 11 bases between. Germline-derived CDR1 and CDR2 are LGHDT and YNNKEL (reference sequence). CDR3 size: 14 residues. CDR3: CASSQGTSPYEQYF. The CDR3 DNA is TGTGCCAGCAGCCAGGGGACTTCTCCCTACGAGCAGTACTTC.

V and J are TRBV4-1 and TRBJ2-7; D is possibly TRBD1 (6 bases). Trimming stripped 0 bases from V and 2 bases from J, with 11 bases between. In germline, CDR1 is MGHRA, CDR2 YSYEKL. CDR3 length: 15 amino acids. Here the CDR3 reads CASSQEFKGAYEQYF. The CDR3 DNA reads TGCGCCAGCAGCCAAGAATTTAAGGGGGCCTACGAGCAGTACTTC.

The rearrangement joins TRBV5-1 to TRBJ2-1; 12 bases fit TRBD2. V lost 0 bases and J lost 0; bases outside the gene matches: 7. The germline V gene encodes CDR1 SGHRS and CDR2 YFSETQ. This CDR3 has 19 amino acids. The CDR3 DNA sequence: TGCGCCAGCAGCTTGGCACTTCTAGCGGGGGGGAGCTCCTACAATGAGCAGTTCTTC. It specifies CASSLALLAGGSSYNEQFF.

The J gene is TRBJ2-7, the V gene TRBV25-1; unclear D gene. In germline, CDR1 is MGHDK, CDR2 SYGVNS. The CDR3 has 11 amino acids. Trimming left V 8 bases short and J 4 bases short, with 9 bases between. This CDR3 reads CASANRYEQYF. The CDR3 DNA reads as TGTGCCAGCGCGAACAGATACGAGCAGTACTTC.

This clone appeared once. The V and J genes are TRBV6-6 and TRBJ1-2; D unclear. There are 13 residues in the CDR3. Germline V gene sequence: CDR1 MNHNY, CDR2 SVGAGI (reference sequence). The ends were cut back, 4 bases at V and 8 bases at J, with 14 bases in the middle. The CDR3 bases are TGTGCCAGCAGTTCGGGAGTGGATGAGGGCTACACCTTC. Translation gives CASSSGVDEGYTF.

The rearrangement links TRBV19 to TRBJ1-6; TRBD1 is a possible D gene (5 bases). Germline V gives CDR1 LNHDA, CDR2 SQIVND (reference sequence). Trimming removed 10 bases from V and 7 bases from J, with 20 bases in between. The CDR3 is made up of 15 amino acids. CDR3 DNA sequence: TGTGCCACTCGGAAGCCCGGGACTGGAAATTCACCCCTCCACTTT. Amino acid sequence: CATRKPGTGNSPLHF.

In nucleotides, the CDR3 is TGTGCCAGCAGCAATACAGGGGACAGGAAGAATGAGCAGTTCTTC. The encoded protein is CASSNTGDRKNEQFF. The chain recombines TRBV21-1 with TRBJ2-1; the DNA was not used to check the table's D call, TRBD1. TRBV21-1 is flagged as a pseudogene. The CDR3 is 15 amino acids.

V is TRBV27 and J is TRBJ1-4; 8 positions match TRBD1. CDR1 is MNHEY and CDR2 is SMNVEV in the germline V gene (reference sequence). CDR3 length: 14 residues. Germline trimming cut 5 bases from V and 4 bases from J; bases unmatched to any gene: 3. The CDR3 loop reads CASSKDRVNEKLFF. DNA of the CDR3: TGTGCCAGCAGTAAGGACAGGGTTAATGAAAAACTGTTTTTT.